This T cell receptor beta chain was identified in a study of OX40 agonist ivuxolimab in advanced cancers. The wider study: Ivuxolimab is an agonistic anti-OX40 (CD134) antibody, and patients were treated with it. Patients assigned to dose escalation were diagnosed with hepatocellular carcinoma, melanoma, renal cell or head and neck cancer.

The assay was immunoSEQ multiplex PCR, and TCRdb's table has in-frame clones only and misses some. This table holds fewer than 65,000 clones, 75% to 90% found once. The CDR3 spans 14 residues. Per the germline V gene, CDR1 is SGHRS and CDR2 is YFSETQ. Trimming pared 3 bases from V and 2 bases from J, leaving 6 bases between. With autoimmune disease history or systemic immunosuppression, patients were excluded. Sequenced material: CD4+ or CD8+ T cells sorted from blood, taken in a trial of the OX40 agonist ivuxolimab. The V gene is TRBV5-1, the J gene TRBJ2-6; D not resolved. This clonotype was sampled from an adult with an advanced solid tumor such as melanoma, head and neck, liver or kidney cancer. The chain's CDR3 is CASSSLAGANVLTF. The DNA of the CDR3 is TGCGCCAGCAGCTCGCTTGCTGGGGCCAACGTCCTGACTTTC.